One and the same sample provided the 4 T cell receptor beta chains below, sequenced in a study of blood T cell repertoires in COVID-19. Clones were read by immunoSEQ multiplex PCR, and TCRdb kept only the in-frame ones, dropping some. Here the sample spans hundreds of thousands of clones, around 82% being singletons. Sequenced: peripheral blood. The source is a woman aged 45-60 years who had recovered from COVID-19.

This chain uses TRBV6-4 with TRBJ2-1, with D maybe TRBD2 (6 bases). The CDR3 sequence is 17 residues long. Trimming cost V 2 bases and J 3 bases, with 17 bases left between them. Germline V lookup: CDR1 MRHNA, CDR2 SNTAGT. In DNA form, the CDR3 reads TGTGCCAGCAGTGACACGGCGGAGGGGCAAAACTACAATGAGCAGTTCTTC. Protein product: CASSDTAEGQNYNEQFF.

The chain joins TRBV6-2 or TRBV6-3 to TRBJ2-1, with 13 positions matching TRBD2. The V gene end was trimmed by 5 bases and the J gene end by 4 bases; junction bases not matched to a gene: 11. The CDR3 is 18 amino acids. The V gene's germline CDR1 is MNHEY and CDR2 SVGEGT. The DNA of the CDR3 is TGTGCCAGCAGTCCCCCCCCACTAGCGGGGGGGATATACAATGAGCAGTTCTTC. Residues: CASSPPPLAGGIYNEQFF.

CDR3 nucleotide sequence: TGTGCCAGTAGTGAGGAACCTAACTATGGCTACACCTTC. This gives the protein CASSEEPNYGYTF. The rearrangement joins TRBV19 to TRBJ1-2, with unresolved D. Germline V gives CDR1 LNHDA, CDR2 SQIVND (reference sequence). This CDR3 comprises 13 residues. Trimming took 5 bases from V and 0 from J, leaving 7 bases between them.

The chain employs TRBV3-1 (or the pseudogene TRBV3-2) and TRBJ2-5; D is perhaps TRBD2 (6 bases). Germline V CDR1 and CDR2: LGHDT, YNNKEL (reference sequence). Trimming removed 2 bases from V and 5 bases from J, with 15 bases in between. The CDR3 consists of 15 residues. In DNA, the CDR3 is TGTGCCAGCAGCCAAAGTCGACGGGGGAGGGAGACCCAGTACTTC. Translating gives CASSQSRRGRETQYF.